This record covers a single T cell receptor beta chain. This clonotype was detected many times. It has no known antigen specificity. Base quality data are lacking; no much larger clone is found one base away. Including the terminal cysteine and phenylalanine, the CDR3 comprises 13 residues. Only the CDR3 part of the read is kept: 39 bases, read in frame from the first base. At the junction V is shortened by 1 base and J by 4 bases, with 10 bases in between. CDR1 and CDR2 (GTSNPN, SVGIG) derive from the germline V gene (reference sequence). This sample is drawn from a study of prognosis after radiotherapy for stage I lung cancer (dated by TCRdb to the early 2020s). With regard to the full study: Around 20 stage I NSCLC patients were enrolled in Nanjing, China, between early 2018 and 2019. There were approximately 15 patients with newly diagnosed primary stage I lung tumors and a handful of patients with oligometastatic NSCLC after surgical resection of the primary tumor. All patients were regarded as medically inoperable, because of comorbidities in over 10 patients and refusal of surgery in roughly 7 patients. The cohort included over 10 men and five or six women, with a median age of about 70 years and a range of roughly 50 to 85 years. Roughly eleven patients had adenocarcinoma and several had squamous cell carcinoma as the tumor histology. SBRT was given in 3 to 5 fractions with a biologically effective dose of at least 100 Gy, using image-guided IMRT or VMAT. SBRT was not combined with any concurrent therapy in any patient. About 20% of the 19 patients developed distant metastases after SBRT, at a median of roughly seven months; the other 15 showed no significant progression. This study profiled peripheral blood TCR beta repertoires from stage I NSCLC patients before and after stereotactic body radiotherapy and linked the repertoires to distant failure. The study took one blood sample before SBRT and one after SBRT from each of 19 patients and sequenced all 38 samples.

The TCR beta CDR3 region was amplified from genomic DNA by two rounds of multiplex PCR. In the first round of PCR, primers specific to each TRBV and TRBJ gene were used, and the primer sequences are filed in Chinese patent CN105087789A. Universal primers were used in the second PCR round. The Roche High Pure PCR Template Preparation Kit was used to extract genomic DNA from frozen PBMCs. Libraries were sequenced paired-end with 151 bp reads on an Illumina HiSeq 3000. The original pipeline was this. CutAdapt was used to remove raw reads lacking the multiplex PCR primer sequences. PEAR was used to merge high-quality paired reads into contigs. By aligning each contig to reference sequences, MiXCR assigned the TRB V, D and J gene segments to that contig. To remove sequencing errors, CDR3 sequences were clustered according to base quality and sequence similarity. Diversity was calculated as Shannon entropy divided by the natural log of the number of productive TCR sequences. One minus Shannon entropy divided by the natural log of the number of unique clonotypes was used as the definition of clonality. Using the Youden index from ROC curves, the researchers picked the repertoire-metric cut-offs for progression-free survival, and all analyses were carried out in R 3.5.3. TCRdb passed the public sequencing reads through fastp at Q25 and MiXCR, retaining productive beta sequences. Merged by CDR3 protein, the rows form single entries marked with the most common genes and DNA. The authors' filters were not applied to this entry. The sample profile shows over 11,000 distinct CDR3 sequences; roughly 27% of them were found once. In total, the top ten clones hold roughly 12% of the sample.

On the study overall, not on this receptor specifically: No determination of tumor specificity was made for expanded TCR clones. Post-SBRT Shannon entropy and its change from baseline were lower in patients who developed distant metastases; baseline Shannon entropy was not associated with metastases. No adjustment for multiple comparisons was applied to any of the reported P values. A decrease in unique TCR clone counts was observed after SBRT (median approximately 10,000 before versus about 7,000 after; Wilcoxon paired P=0.011). TRBV and TRBJ usage frequencies reportedly varied with metastasis status, involving two V genes at baseline and 8 or 9 V and two J genes after SBRT. The study was limited by its small cohort and short follow-up, and the findings require independent validation.

No patient had a history of other malignancies or prior chemotherapy or radiotherapy, and all had node-negative disease on CT and PET/CT. At each of two time points, about 6 milliliters of peripheral venous blood were collected into EDTA tubes. PBMCs were isolated by Ficoll-Paque Plus density-gradient centrifugation. Immediately after collection, samples were stored at -80 degrees C until analysis. This chain joins TRBV30 to TRBJ1-1, and possibly TRBD1, on 5 matching bases. The specimen was PBMCs, collected before or after stereotactic body radiation therapy (not recorded which). This sequence originates from a donor over 45 with non-small cell lung cancer. The DNA sequence is as follows: TGTGCCTGGAGTGCGGGGCTGGGCACTGAAGCTTTCTTT. Translated, it reads CAWSAGLGTEAFF. The CDR3, completed at both ends by the reference TRBV30 and TRBJ1-1 genes, gives the full variable domain SQTIHQWPATLVQPVGSPLSLECTVEGTSNPNLYWYRQAAGRGLQLLFYSVGIGQISSEVPQNLSASRPQDRQFILSSKKLLLSDSGFYLCAWSAGLGTEAFFGQGTRLTVV.